The 14 T cell receptor beta chains below all came from one sample that was sequenced in a study of T cell changes during pregnancy in multiple sclerosis. Clones were sequenced by immunoSEQ multiplex PCR, and TCRdb holds only the in-frame ones, with some missing. The repertoire holds around 57,000 clones, around 92% seen once, with around 0.16% in the top ten. Sequenced material: CD4+ T cells from peripheral blood mononuclear cells, taken after pregnancy. All receptors derive from a female donor in good health, enrolled as a control in a pregnancy study.

This chain links TRBV2 with TRBJ2-7; no definite D call. Per germline, CDR1 SNHLY and CDR2 FYNNEI. This CDR3 has 12 residues. V lost 5 bases to trimming and J lost 8 bases, with 13 bases between them. The CDR3 nucleotides are TGTGCCAGCAGTTTCGAGGTGACTCAGCAGTACTTC. This translates into CASSFEVTQQYF.

The V gene is TRBV7-2, the J gene TRBJ1-5; the D gene is possibly TRBD1 (6 bases). This CDR3 has 14 amino acids. Trimming took off 5 bases at V and 2 bases at J, with 10 bases between the two ends. The germline gives CDR1 SGHTA, CDR2 FQGNSA. CDR3 sequence reads: CASSTQGGNQPQHF. In DNA, the CDR3 is TGTGCCAGCAGCACACAGGGTGGCAATCAGCCCCAGCATTTT. The full variable domain, completed using reference TRBV7-2 and TRBJ1-5, is GAGVSQSPSNKVTEKGKDVELRCDPISGHTALYWYRQSLGQGLEFLIYFQGNSAPDKSGLPSDRFSAERTGGSVSTLTIQRTQQEDSAVYLCASSTQGGNQPQHFGDGTRLSIL.

The chain uses TRBV25-1 and TRBJ2-5; 8 bases are shared with TRBD2. The CDR3 is 15 amino acids. CDR1 and CDR2 from the germline V gene are MGHDK and SYGVNS. J gave up 7 bases and V 3 bases, and 10 bases lay outside the gene matches. The CDR3 protein is CASSDPSGGVGTQYF. For the CDR3, the DNA is TGTGCCAGCAGTGATCCTTCGGGGGGGGTGGGGACCCAGTACTTC.

This rearrangement joins TRBV7-2 to TRBJ1-1; 9 positions agree with TRBD1. The CDR3 length is 13 residues. Germline V lookup: CDR1 SGHTA, CDR2 FQGNSA. Losses at the gene ends were 5 bases for V and 6 bases for J; bases not matched to a gene: 4. CDR3 nucleotide sequence: TGTGCCAGCAGCGGGACAGGGCGGGCTGAAGCTTTCTTT. Translation gives CASSGTGRAEAFF.

CDR3 region: CASSPMAGTTYEQYF. The DNA for the CDR3 is TGTGCCAGCTCACCGATGGCGGGGACCACCTACGAGCAGTACTTC. This chain connects TRBV18 to TRBJ2-7, with a weak D call TRBD2 (6 bases). Germline-derived CDR1 and CDR2 are KGHSH and LQKENI. This CDR3 spans 15 amino acids. Trimming stripped 3 bases from V and 2 bases from J, with 14 bases between.

This clone was recorded once. The chain has TRBV5-1 and TRBJ1-2; 7 bases fit TRBD1. Trimming took 4 bases from V and 7 from J; bases not matched to a gene: 4. CDR1 SGHRS and CDR2 YFSETQ come from the germline V gene. The CDR3 length is 12 residues. The DNA of the CDR3 is TGCGCCAGCAGCGTCACAGGGGCTGGCTACACCTTC. Translation: CASSVTGAGYTF. Supplemented by reference TRBV5-1 and TRBJ1-2, the full variable domain reads KAGVTQTPRYLIKTRGQQVTLSCSPISGHRSVSWYQQTPGQGLQFLFEYFSETQRNKGNFPGRFSGRQFSNSRSEMNVSTLELGDSALYLCASSVTGAGYTFGSGTRLTVV.

DNA for the CDR3: TGCGCCAGCAGCATCGGACAGGGGCCCAACTCCTACGAGCAGTACTTC. This encodes CASSIGQGPNSYEQYF. The V gene is TRBV4-1, the J gene TRBJ2-7; 9 positions agree with TRBD1. CDR1 is MGHRA and CDR2 is YSYEKL in the germline V gene. V lost 5 bases, J lost 0 bases, and 8 bases stayed unmatched. This CDR3 region has 16 residues.

This chain joins TRBV5-4 and TRBJ2-3; TRBD2 might be the D (5 bases). The CDR3 loop spans 15 amino acids. Germline CDR1 and CDR2: SGHNT and YYREEE (reference sequence). Trimming shortened V by 0 bases and J by 1 base, and 9 bases separated the two germline ends. As DNA, the CDR3 is TGTGCCAGCAGCTTGGCCGCGGGCCGCACAGATACGCAGTATTTT. This translates into CASSLAAGRTDTQYF.

This clone has a single count. The V gene is TRBV19, the J gene TRBJ2-1; D remains ambiguous. Germline V lookup: CDR1 LNHDA, CDR2 SQIVND (reference sequence). The CDR3 sequence is 13 residues long. The V gene lost 1 base and the J gene lost 5 bases, with 6 bases spanning the gap. CDR3 nucleotide sequence: TGTGCCAGTAGTATAGGAGGTCACAATGAGCAGTTCTTC. Residues: CASSIGGHNEQFF.

V is TRBV9 and J is TRBJ2-7; 7 bases are shared with TRBD1. J lost 6 bases, V lost 4 bases, and 16 bases had no gene match. The CDR3 is 16 residues long. Germline CDR1 reads SGDLS; CDR2 reads YYNGEE. The CDR3 region is CASSSVGQLFSGEQYF. The CDR3 DNA follows: TGTGCCAGCAGCTCGGTGGGACAGCTATTTTCGGGCGAGCAGTACTTC.

This rearrangement joins TRBV10-2 to TRBJ1-6, with D perhaps matching TRBD1 (5 bases). Trimming cost V 4 bases and J 7 bases, with 14 bases left between them. The CDR3 has 15 amino acids. Germline assignment: CDR1 WSHSY and CDR2 SAAADI. CDR3 nucleotide sequence: TGCGCCAGCAGTGCCGTAGTAGGGGTAAATTCACCCCTCCACTTT. The encoded protein is CASSAVVGVNSPLHF.

The rearrangement joins TRBV9 to TRBJ2-7, with D maybe TRBD2 (7 bases). Per the germline V gene, CDR1 is SGDLS and CDR2 is YYNGEE. Trimming cost V 0 bases and J 6 bases, with 16 bases left between them. The CDR3 is 15 amino acids. In DNA form, the CDR3 reads TGTGCCAGCAGCGTAGTGCGGGGGCGCTCGGTCGAGCAGTACTTC. It codes for CASSVVRGRSVEQYF.

The rearrangement uses TRBV29-1 and TRBJ2-3; possibly TRBD1 for D (5 bases). Trimming removed 6 bases at V and 0 bases at J, with 7 bases between. The CDR3 has 12 residues. The germline CDR1 and CDR2 sequences are SQVTM and ANQGSEA. The CDR3 is CSVAGSTDTQYF. The DNA of the CDR3 is TGCAGCGTCGCAGGGAGCACAGATACGCAGTATTTT.

The chain couples TRBV20-1 to TRBJ2-1; D gene unclear. This CDR3 comprises 11 residues. The V gene lost 1 base and the J gene lost 8 bases, with 6 bases spanning the gap. The germline V gene has CDR1 DFQATT and CDR2 SNEGSKA (reference sequence). The CDR3 bases are TGCAGTGCTAGAGGTACGGATGAGCAGTTCTTC. As protein: CSARGTDEQFF.